This TCR beta chain is from a study of T-cell reconstitution after alpha-beta-depleted transplantation in children. Study-level results: Some patients' high day-60 TCRbeta diversity was traced to surviving recipient T cells and thymic progenitors.

About this clonotype itself: Antigen unknown.

It was with unique molecular identifiers that the TCRbeta library was prepared. TCRdb re-called the PCR reads through MiXCR, storing one row per CDR3 protein. Of approximately 80,000 distinct CDR3 sequences in the sample, 14% were seen once. The CDR3 runs 15 residues. CDR1 is MDHEN, CDR2 SYDVKM, per germline. The trim removed 5 bases at V and 1 base at J, leaving 7 bases unmatched. The TCR originated in a male patient aged 2 to 9 who had a stem cell transplant for acute lymphoblastic leukemia, so the T cells may come from the graft donor. This sequence joins TRBV28 and TRBJ2-5, with 7 bases that match TRBD2. Sequenced material: PBMCs, mostly from graft donor cells, taken 180 days after TCRalphabeta/CD19-depleted stem cell transplant. Here the CDR3 reads CASSAGTKLQETQYF. The CDR3 bases are TGTGCCAGCAGTGCCGGGACTAAACTCCAAGAGACCCAGTACTTC.